One and the same sample provided the 8 T cell receptor beta chains below, sequenced in a study of blood T cell repertoires in COVID-19. Assay: immunoSEQ multiplex PCR; the TCRdb copy retains only in-frame clones and omits some. Of about 60,000 clones listed, approximately 77% are singletons. The sample consisted of peripheral blood. Every receptor here comes from a woman aged 65 to 85 with COVID-19, enrolled during active disease.

This clone was detected once. The V gene is TRBV5-4, the J gene TRBJ2-5, with 9 bases identical to TRBD2. This CDR3 is built from 16 residues. The V gene's germline CDR1 is SGHNT and CDR2 YYREEE (reference sequence). V trimming: 3 bases; J trimming: 7 bases; junction bases outside the gene matches: 13. This chain's CDR3 is CASSSRRGGDMGTQYF. DNA for the CDR3: TGTGCCAGCAGCTCCCGGCGCGGGGGGGACATGGGGACCCAGTACTTC.

This clone was detected once. This chain uses TRBV27 with TRBJ1-5, with 8 bases aligning to TRBD1. Germline loops: CDR1 MNHEY, CDR2 SMNVEV (reference sequence). V lost 3 bases, J lost 4 bases, and 5 bases stayed unmatched. The CDR3 runs to 15 residues. The DNA for the CDR3 is TGTGCCAGCAGTTTCGGACAGGGTGGGAATCAGCCCCAGCATTTT. Its translation is CASSFGQGGNQPQHF.

V gene TRBV2 combines with J gene TRBJ2-2; 8 positions match TRBD2. Trimming at V came to 8 bases and at J to 3 bases, leaving 8 bases not matched to a gene. From germline, CDR1 is SNHLY and CDR2 FYNNEI. The CDR3 runs 15 residues. CDR3 in amino acids: CASHGGAADTGELFF. The CDR3 DNA is TGTGCCAGCCACGGGGGGGCCGCGGACACCGGGGAGCTGTTTTTT.

This chain joins TRBV5-5 and TRBJ1-2; 8 bases are a match to TRBD1. Germline V gives CDR1 SGHKS, CDR2 YYEKEE (reference sequence). The CDR3 totals 13 residues. Losses at the gene ends were 4 bases for V and 5 bases for J; bases not matched to a gene: 4. Here the CDR3 reads CASSLDRDYGYTF. The CDR3 DNA sequence: TGTGCCAGCAGCCTGGACAGGGATTATGGCTACACCTTC.

This sequence joins TRBV7-6 and TRBJ1-2; tentatively, D is TRBD1 (5 bases). Deletions cut 5 bases from V and 3 bases from J, with 13 bases between. CDR1 is SGHVS, CDR2 FNYEAQ, per germline. CDR3 size: 14 residues. The CDR3 here is CASSPGSSDYGYTF. CDR3 coding DNA: TGTGCCAGCAGCCCAGGGTCTAGTGACTATGGCTACACCTTC.

This clone was detected only a few times. The V gene is TRBV24-1, the J gene TRBJ2-2, with 9 bases fitting TRBD2. This CDR3 contains 16 residues. Germline values: CDR1 KGHDR, CDR2 SFDVKD. Trimming removed 3 bases from V and 7 bases from J; junction bases left unmatched: 8. CDR3 sequence (DNA): TGTGCCACCAGTGATGGTGCTAGCGGGAATAACGGGGAGCTGTTTTTT. Translated: CATSDGASGNNGELFF.

This rearrangement joins TRBV5-1 to TRBJ1-2; D may be TRBD1 (5 bases). V gave up 0 bases and J gave up 4 bases, with 13 bases separating them. From germline, CDR1 is SGHRS and CDR2 YFSETQ. The CDR3 contains 15 residues. The CDR3, as DNA: TGCGCCAGCAGCTTGGAGGCCCAGGGCCCCTATGGCTACACCTTC. Residues: CASSLEAQGPYGYTF.

In its sample, this clone was seen a few times. The chain links TRBV6-5 to TRBJ1-2; maybe TRBD1 (5 bases). V was clipped by 4 bases and J by 0 bases, with 12 bases between them. Germline CDR1 reads MNHEY; CDR2 reads SVGAGI. The CDR3 length is 15 residues. CDR3 coding DNA: TGTGCCAGCAGTTTCCGACAGACAGCTAACTATGGCTACACCTTC. Its translation is CASSFRQTANYGYTF.